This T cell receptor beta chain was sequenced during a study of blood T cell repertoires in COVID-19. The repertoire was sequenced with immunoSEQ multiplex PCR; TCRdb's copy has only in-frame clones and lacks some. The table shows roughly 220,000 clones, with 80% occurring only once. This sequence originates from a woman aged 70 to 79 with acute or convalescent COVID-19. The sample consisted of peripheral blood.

This CDR3 is CAISDDLYGSYNEQFF. DNA for the CDR3: TGTGCCATCAGTGACGACCTCTATGGGAGCTACAATGAGCAGTTCTTC. The chain combines TRBV10-3 with TRBJ2-1; perhaps TRBD2 as D (5 bases). V was cut by 3 bases and J by 3 bases, with 15 bases left in between. Germline lookup yields CDR1 ENHRY and CDR2 SYGVKD. There are 16 residues in the CDR3.